The 27 T cell receptor beta chains below come from one sample, sequenced in a study of Graves' ophthalmopathy and Graves' hyperthyroidism. For repertoire sequencing, the TCR beta CDR3 regions were amplified from RNA transcripts. Scientists carried out first-round RT-PCR using HTBI primers and then a second-round multiplex PCR. TCRdb called the multiplex PCR reads again in MiXCR, with one record for every CDR3 protein. The table includes 300,000 to 500,000 distinct CDR3 sequences, roughly 15% detected once. Sequenced input: peripheral blood. The receptor source for this set is a woman under 30 with stable Graves' hyperthyroidism.

This clonotype was seen at least ten times. The CDR3 region has the DNA TGTGCCAGCAGTTCCCTTGTTAGCGGGGGGAACACCGGGGAGCTGTTTTTT. This codes for CASSSLVSGGNTGELFF. This chain links TRBV6-5 with TRBJ2-2, with 9 nucleotides matching TRBD2. The CDR3 is made up of 17 amino acids. V trimming: 4 bases; J trimming: 1 base; junction bases outside the gene matches: 7. The germline V gene encodes CDR1 MNHEY and CDR2 SVGAGI.

In this sample, this clonotype turned up many times. CDR3 amino acids: CASSFSLAGGRETQYF. The DNA of the CDR3 is TGTGCCAGCAGTTTTTCACTAGCGGGGGGCCGGGAGACCCAGTACTTC. The genes are TRBV12-3 or TRBV12-4 and TRBJ2-5; 12 nucleotides line up with TRBD2. The CDR3 spans 16 residues. The V gene end was trimmed by 3 bases and the J gene end by 5 bases; junction bases not matched to a gene: 7.

This clonotype has a handful of counts. The chain employs TRBV7-9 and TRBJ2-2; D might be TRBD1 or TRBD2, each matching 5 bases. The CDR3 covers 14 residues. V was cut by 5 bases and J by 7 bases, with 14 bases left in between. Germline values: CDR1 SEHNR, CDR2 FQNEAQ (reference sequence). CDR3 amino acids: CASSPPRGVGELFF. The CDR3 bases are TGTGCCAGCAGCCCCCCGAGGGGCGTCGGGGAGCTGTTTTTT.

The table lists this clonotype with a few counts. This rearrangement joins TRBV7-9 to TRBJ2-4; D is perhaps TRBD1 or TRBD2 (6 bases each). In germline, CDR1 is SEHNR, CDR2 FQNEAQ (reference sequence). This CDR3 has 16 amino acids. Trimming removed 0 bases from V and 1 base from J, with 10 bases in between. DNA of the CDR3: TGTGCCAGCAGCTTAGCGGAGGGGGTCGCCAAAAACATTCAGTACTTC. It codes for CASSLAEGVAKNIQYF. The complete variable domain, with remaining parts taken from reference TRBV7-9 and TRBJ2-4, reads DTGVSQNPRHKITKRGQNVTFRCDPISEHNRLYWYRQTLGQGPEFLTYFQNEAQLEKSRLLSDRFSAERPKGSFSTLEIQRTEQGDSAMYLCASSLAEGVAKNIQYFGAGTRLSVL.

The chain employs TRBV7-1 and TRBJ1-2; TRBD1 matches 8 bases. TRBV7-1 counts as an open reading frame of uncertain function. Unmatched junction bases numbered 21, after V lost 2 bases and J lost 4 bases. There are 20 residues in the CDR3. This CDR3 is CASSSTHADRGRGLGYGYTF. The CDR3 bases are TGTGCCAGCAGCTCAACTCATGCCGACAGGGGAAGGGGGCTTGGCTATGGCTACACCTTC.

This clonotype showed up many times. The chain joins TRBV9 to TRBJ2-2; 8 bases are shared with TRBD2. J gave up 3 bases and V 5 bases, and 6 bases lay outside the gene matches. The CDR3 contains 15 residues. Germline-derived CDR1 and CDR2 are SGDLS and YYNGEE. CDR3 nucleotides: TGTGCCAGCAGTCCCGGGACTAGGGACACCGGGGAGCTGTTTTTT. Amino acid sequence: CASSPGTRDTGELFF.

This clonotype was detected ten times or more. The rearrangement joins TRBV11-2 to TRBJ2-7; D is perhaps TRBD1 (5 bases). CDR1 and CDR2 (germline): SGHAT, FQNNGV. This CDR3 has 16 residues. The V end was cut by 2 bases, the J end by 0 bases, with 14 bases between. CDR3 region: CASSLTGQPNSYEQYF. CDR3 coding DNA: TGTGCCAGCAGCTTAACAGGTCAGCCAAACTCCTACGAGCAGTACTTC.

V usage is TRBV19 and J usage is TRBJ1-5; D might be TRBD1 (5 bases). The germline CDR1 and CDR2 sequences are LNHDA and SQIVND (reference sequence). V was shortened by 6 bases and J by 8 bases, with 20 bases between the two germline ends. The CDR3 contains 15 residues. This chain's CDR3 is CASSLNGAPSEPQHF. CDR3 in DNA: TGTGCCAGTAGCCTCAATGGGGCCCCCAGTGAGCCCCAGCATTTT.

This clonotype was seen ten or more times. The chain uses TRBV24-1 and TRBJ2-5, with D unresolved. The CDR3 extends over 14 amino acids. V was pared by 2 bases and J by 6 bases, with 12 bases between. Germline V CDR1 and CDR2: KGHDR, SFDVKD. The CDR3 nucleotides are TGTGCCACCAGTGATTCGGTCCCCGGACAGACCCAGTACTTC. It specifies CATSDSVPGQTQYF.

This clonotype was found many times. The V call is TRBV19, the J call TRBJ2-5; the D gene could be TRBD1 or TRBD2 (5 bases each). This CDR3 has 14 amino acids. V gave up 3 bases and J gave up 2 bases, with 10 bases separating them. From germline, CDR1 is LNHDA and CDR2 SQIVND (reference sequence). The CDR3: CASSIPEGQETQYF. The CDR3 bases are TGTGCCAGTAGTATCCCTGAGGGGCAAGAGACCCAGTACTTC. The full variable domain, rest sourced from reference TRBV19 and TRBJ2-5, is DGGITQSPKYLFRKEGQNVTLSCEQNLNHDAMYWYRQDPGQGLRLIYYSQIVNDFQKGDIAEGYSVSREKKESFPLTVTSAQKNPTAFYLCASSIPEGQETQYFGPGTRLLVL.

About this clonotype: Mismatch with germline at one junction end may stem from a read error. This chain connects TRBV20-1 to TRBJ1-5; TRBD1 matches 7 bases. CDR3 length equals 13 residues. CDR1 is DFQATT, CDR2 SNEGSKA, per germline (reference sequence). CDR3: CSATGTDNQLQHF. The CDR3 DNA is TGCAGTGCTACGGGGACAGATAATCAGCTCCAGCATTTT.

This clonotype was recorded at least ten times. The rearrangement uses TRBV5-8 and TRBJ1-2; D uncertain. CDR1 and CDR2 from the germline V gene are SGHTS and YDEGEE. The CDR3 contains 14 residues. V lost 2 bases to trimming and J lost 3 bases, with 11 bases between them. For the CDR3, the DNA is TGTGCCAGCAGCTTTGGATCTGACTACTATGGCTACACCTTC. It specifies CASSFGSDYYGYTF.

This clonotype has at least ten counts. This rearrangement joins TRBV7-9 to TRBJ1-2; TRBD1 aligns across 8 bases. The V segment lost 5 bases and the J segment 8 bases; nucleotides outside the gene matches: 13. In germline, CDR1 is SEHNR, CDR2 FQNEAQ (reference sequence). The CDR3 extends over 15 amino acids. The CDR3 region is CASSPQQGAVEGYTF. In DNA, the CDR3 is TGTGCCAGCAGCCCACAGCAGGGGGCTGTTGAAGGCTACACCTTC.

This clonotype was seen at least ten times. The rearrangement links TRBV27 to TRBJ1-6; unclear D gene. Germline V gene data show CDR1 as MNHEY and CDR2 as SMNVEV (reference sequence). CDR3 length: 14 residues. The germline V and J ends were trimmed by 4 bases and 9 bases, with 13 bases remaining between them. The DNA of the CDR3 is TGTGCCAGCAGTTCCTGGGGTGTGAGTTCACCCCTCCACTTT. Translation: CASSSWGVSSPLHF.

In this sample, this clonotype turned up many times. The J gene is TRBJ2-7, the V gene TRBV20-1, with 7 bases lining up with TRBD1. CDR1 and CDR2 from the germline V gene are DFQATT and SNEGSKA (reference sequence). The CDR3 runs to 15 residues. Trimming at V came to 1 base and at J to 3 bases, leaving 9 bases not matched to a gene. CDR3 bases: TGCAGTGCTAGAGGAGGGGGCGCTACCATCTACGAGCAGTACTTC. Translation: CSARGGGATIYEQYF.

The sample holds many counts of this clonotype. This chain links TRBV15 with TRBJ1-5, with 7 nucleotides matching TRBD1. The CDR3 loop spans 15 amino acids. CDR1 and CDR2 (germline): LNHNV, YYDKDF (reference sequence). V shed 3 bases, J shed 6 bases, and the junction held 8 bases outside the gene matches. The CDR3 DNA follows: TGTGCCACCAGCAGTCTTGAAGGGGGCTCTCAGCCCCAGCATTTT. It codes for CATSSLEGGSQPQHF.

V usage is TRBV5-1 and J usage is TRBJ1-1; no clear D gene. Trimming took off 4 bases at V and 4 bases at J, with 11 bases between the two ends. Germline CDR1 and CDR2: SGHRS and YFSETQ. CDR3 length equals 13 residues. CDR3 nucleotides: TGCGCCAGCAGCCAGACCTTGAGCACTGAAGCTTTCTTT. This sequence encodes CASSQTLSTEAFF.

The chain recombines TRBV10-3 with TRBJ2-2, with 7 nucleotides matching TRBD1. Germline loops: CDR1 ENHRY, CDR2 SYGVKD. CDR3 length: 15 amino acids. V was clipped by 7 bases and J by 5 bases; unmatched bases: 10. CDR3 amino acids: CAITAVGQPTGELFF. Written as DNA, the CDR3 is TGTGCCATCACCGCGGTGGGACAGCCAACCGGGGAGCTGTTTTTT.

A note on this clonotype: It may be a read error: a sequence one base away is much more abundant. The gene calls are TRBV6-5 and TRBJ1-1; D unclear. The CDR3 consists of 16 residues. Per the germline V gene, CDR1 is MNHEY and CDR2 is SVGAGI. The CDR3 nucleotides read TGTGCCAGCAGTTACCCCTGGAGTCGAACCTCATTTGAAGCTTGCTTT. Translation gives CASSYPWSRTSFEACF.

This clonotype was seen at least ten times. The CDR3 loop reads CASSGTGQVGGYTF. In DNA form, the CDR3 reads TGTGCCAGCAGCGGAACCGGACAGGTTGGTGGCTACACCTTC. The J gene is TRBJ1-2, the V gene TRBV9; 7 nucleotides match TRBD1. Germline V lookup: CDR1 SGDLS, CDR2 YYNGEE. The CDR3 totals 14 residues. Losses at the gene ends were 3 bases for V and 7 bases for J; bases not matched to a gene: 9. The variable domain in full, with the rest retrieved from reference TRBV9 and TRBJ1-2, is DSGVTQTPKHLITATGQRVTLRCSPRSGDLSVYWYQQSLDQGLQFLIQYYNGEERAKGNILERFSAQQFPDLHSELNLSSLELGDSALYFCASSGTGQVGGYTFGSGTRLTVV.

Many counts were recorded for this clonotype. This chain links TRBV10-3 with TRBJ2-7; D perhaps matches TRBD1 (6 bases). From germline, CDR1 is ENHRY and CDR2 SYGVKD. CDR3 length equals 13 residues. The V gene lost 7 bases and the J gene lost 5 bases, with 15 bases spanning the gap. DNA of the CDR3: TGTGCCATCAAGAGAGGGCAGGGGAACGAGCAGTACTTC. Translating gives CAIKRGQGNEQYF.

The table lists this clonotype with a count of one. This sequence joins TRBV12-3 or TRBV12-4 and TRBJ1-2, with 7 bases that match TRBD1. This CDR3 is 17 amino acids long. V dropped 3 bases and J dropped 4; count of bases not matched to a gene: 14. The CDR3 reads CASSLVGFTGDLYGYTF. The CDR3 DNA reads as TGTGCCAGCAGTTTGGTTGGCTTTACAGGGGACCTCTATGGCTACACCTTC.

This chain links TRBV4-2 with TRBJ1-1; D perhaps matches TRBD1 (5 bases). Trimming took 0 bases from V and 4 from J, leaving 15 bases between them. CDR3 size: 16 residues. Germline CDR1 is LGHNA and CDR2 is YNFKEQ. CDR3 region: CASSQDGPGGGTEAFF. For the CDR3, the DNA is TGTGCCAGCAGCCAAGATGGTCCTGGGGGTGGCACTGAAGCTTTCTTT.

This clonotype appeared many times. The V and J genes are TRBV12-5 and TRBJ2-4, with D perhaps TRBD2 (5 bases). CDR1 and CDR2 (germline): LGHNT, FRNRAP. The CDR3 covers 17 residues. Trimming pared 0 bases from V and 0 bases from J, leaving 12 bases between. CDR3 loop: CASGLVLGVLAKNIQYF. CDR3 nucleotide sequence: TGTGCTAGTGGTTTGGTACTGGGAGTACTAGCCAAAAACATTCAGTACTTC.

This clonotype was detected many times. The chain recombines TRBV24-1 with TRBJ2-2; 10 nucleotides match TRBD1. The germline CDR1 and CDR2 sequences are KGHDR and SFDVKD. CDR3 length: 15 amino acids. Trimming cost V 2 bases and J 6 bases; bases outside gene matches: 2. CDR3 DNA sequence: TGTGCCACCAGTGATTCGGGACAGGGGCCCGGGGAGCTGTTTTTT. Translated: CATSDSGQGPGELFF.

This clonotype was counted many times. This chain uses TRBV6-1 with TRBJ1-2, with 7 bases fitting TRBD1. The germline CDR1 and CDR2 sequences are MNHNS and SASEGT. The V and J ends lost 6 bases and 4 bases, in that order; junction bases with no gene match: 8. This CDR3 spans 14 amino acids. The CDR3: CASSPGQTVYGYTF. CDR3 nucleotides: TGTGCCAGCAGCCCGGGACAGACGGTCTATGGCTACACCTTC.

This clonotype has a count of ten or more. The gene calls are TRBV6-1 and TRBJ1-1, with D possibly being TRBD1 (6 bases). The germline V gene has CDR1 MNHNS and CDR2 SASEGT. This CDR3 is 13 amino acids long. The V end lost 7 bases, the J end lost 8 bases, and 17 bases lay between the germline ends. CDR3: CASTTKTGREAFF. The DNA of the CDR3 is TGTGCCAGCACCACTAAGACAGGAAGGGAAGCTTTCTTT.